Below are 10 T cell receptor beta chains sequenced from a single sample in a study of T cell clonotyping in hematopoietic cell transplantation. Assay used: immunoSEQ multiplex PCR; TCRdb lists only in-frame clones, some missing. Here the sample spans some 11,000 clones, 75% to 90% being singletons. The starting material was PBMCs, obtained 180 days after allogeneic stem cell transplant. These receptors came from a male patient in his sixties or seventies who had an allogeneic stem cell transplant from an unrelated donor, so the T cells may come from the graft donor. Some clones in this sample may be carry-over from other donors' samples.

The chain links TRBV10-3 to TRBJ1-2; D is possibly TRBD1 (5 bases). Germline CDR1 ENHRY, CDR2 SYGVKD. This CDR3 spans 15 amino acids. The germline V and J ends were trimmed by 0 bases and 5 bases, with 13 bases remaining between them. This chain's CDR3 is CAISESGGQGYGYTF. The CDR3 bases are TGTGCCATCAGTGAGTCTGGCGGCCAGGGATATGGCTACACCTTC.

V is TRBV14 and J is TRBJ2-5, with a tentative D call TRBD2 (6 bases). The V gene's germline CDR1 is SGHDN and CDR2 FVKESK. The CDR3 sequence is 11 residues long. V lost 5 bases, J lost 9 bases, and 10 bases lay in between. The CDR3 DNA follows: TGTGCCAGCAGCGACGCGGGGCCCCAGTACTTC. The encoded protein is CASSDAGPQYF.

V and J are TRBV5-1 and TRBJ1-4; unclear D gene. Germline CDR1 and CDR2: SGHRS and YFSETQ. CDR3 length equals 16 residues. V was cut by 4 bases and J by 0 bases, with 13 bases left in between. The CDR3 sequence: CASSPGILATNEKLFF. DNA for the CDR3: TGCGCCAGCAGCCCGGGGATACTCGCAACTAATGAAAAACTGTTTTTT. Looking up the rest from reference TRBV5-1 and TRBJ1-4 gives the full variable domain: KAGVTQTPRYLIKTRGQQVTLSCSPISGHRSVSWYQQTPGQGLQFLFEYFSETQRNKGNFPGRFSGRQFSNSRSEMNVSTLELGDSALYLCASSPGILATNEKLFFGSGTQLSVL.

The genes are TRBV14 and TRBJ1-1, with a weak D call TRBD1 (5 bases). CDR1 is SGHDN, CDR2 FVKESK, per germline. V was pared by 7 bases and J by 1 base, with 10 bases between. This CDR3 contains 13 residues. The DNA of the CDR3 is TGTGCCAGCACGGAACAGGCGAACACTGAAGCTTTCTTT. It yields the protein CASTEQANTEAFF.

The chain employs TRBV4-3 and TRBJ1-6; perhaps TRBD1 as D (5 bases). V was shortened by 4 bases and J by 5 bases, with 18 bases between the two germline ends. The CDR3 spans 17 residues. Per the germline V gene, CDR1 is LGHNA and CDR2 is YSLEER. CDR3 amino acids: CASSPQVGVGDNSPLHF. The DNA for the CDR3 is TGCGCCAGCAGCCCCCAAGTGGGGGTAGGGGATAATTCACCCCTCCACTTT.

The genes are TRBV7-8 and TRBJ1-2, with D unclear. Trimming pared 2 bases from V and 8 bases from J, leaving 3 bases between. The germline CDR1 and CDR2 sequences are SGHVS and FQNEAQ. This CDR3 contains 10 residues. The CDR3: CASSLLGYTF. The CDR3 DNA sequence: TGTGCCAGCAGCTTATTGGGCTACACCTTC.

This chain joins TRBV28 and TRBJ1-3; TRBD1 matches 7 bases. V gave up 2 bases and J gave up 7 bases; unmatched junction bases: 2. From germline, CDR1 is MDHEN and CDR2 SYDVKM. This CDR3 region has 13 residues. CDR3 nucleotides: TGTGCCAGCAGTTTACTACAGGGGAACACCATATATTTT. As protein: CASSLLQGNTIYF.

J is TRBJ2-3 and V is TRBV11-2; TRBD2 matches 7 bases. This CDR3 is built from 15 residues. CDR1 and CDR2 from the germline V gene are SGHAT and FQNNGV. The J segment lost 3 bases and the V segment lost 2 bases, leaving 5 bases of the junction unmatched. This CDR3 reads CASSLKWGGTDTQYF. CDR3 bases: TGTGCCAGCAGCTTAAAGTGGGGAGGGACAGATACGCAGTATTTT.

The V call is TRBV4-1, the J call TRBJ2-5, with a weak D call TRBD2 (5 bases). The V gene's germline CDR1 is MGHRA and CDR2 YSYEKL. The V end was cut by 4 bases, the J end by 5 bases, with 11 bases between. The CDR3 is 13 residues long. CDR3 nucleotides: TGCGCCAGCAGCCGGACTCCGGCGGAGACCCAGTACTTC. Protein sequence: CASSRTPAETQYF.

The chain recombines TRBV19 with TRBJ1-5; D remains unclear. Germline V gives CDR1 LNHDA, CDR2 SQIVND (reference sequence). The CDR3 sequence is 16 residues long. The V and J ends lost 1 base and 8 bases respectively, with 18 bases between them. The CDR3 sequence: CASSIVIFGYGKPQHF. CDR3 sequence (DNA): TGTGCCAGTAGTATAGTTATTTTTGGATACGGGAAGCCCCAGCATTTT.